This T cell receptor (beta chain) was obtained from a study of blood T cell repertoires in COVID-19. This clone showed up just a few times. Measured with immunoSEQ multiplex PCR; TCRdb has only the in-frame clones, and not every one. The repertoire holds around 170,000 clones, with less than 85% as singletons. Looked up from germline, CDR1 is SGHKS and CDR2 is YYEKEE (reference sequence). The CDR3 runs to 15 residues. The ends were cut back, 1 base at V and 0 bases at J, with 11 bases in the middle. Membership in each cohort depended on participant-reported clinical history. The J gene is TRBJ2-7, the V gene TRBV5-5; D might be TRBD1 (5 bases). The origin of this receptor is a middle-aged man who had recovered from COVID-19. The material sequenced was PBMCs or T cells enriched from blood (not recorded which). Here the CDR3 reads CASSLTQVSSYEQYF. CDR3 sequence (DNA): TGTGCCAGCAGCTTGACACAGGTCAGCTCCTACGAGCAGTACTTC.